This TCR beta chain was sequenced for a study of CD8 T cells in ankylosing spondylitis (TCRdb year 2017). For the wider study: The study set out to find disease-linked TCR variants by profiling T cell receptor beta repertoires in ankylosing spondylitis patients and healthy donors. The full study cohort was made up of over 20 ankylosing spondylitis patients and roughly 98 healthy donors. Samples of peripheral blood were taken, and for ankylosing spondylitis patients, synovial fluid was collected as well.

TCRdb lists the instrument as Illumina HiSeq 2500. TCR beta libraries were prepared by quantitative 5'-RACE with molecular barcodes. The study's own analysis went as follows. A new computational method, built on a probabilistic model of VDJ rearrangement, was used to identify disease-linked TCR variants. The public sequencing data were trimmed at Q25 with fastp and processed into clonotypes with MiXCR by TCRdb, which kept only in-frame beta chains. Every distinct CDR3 protein forms one entry, paired with its most common genes and DNA. The V and J calls come from TCRdb's annotation, not from the publication. Counted in this sample were under 300,000 distinct CDR3 sequences; 8% to 11% of them appeared once. The top ten constitute approximately 2.5% of the sample. The study at large found these results: The disease-linked clones had a CD8+ phenotype and were found at relatively low frequencies in peripheral blood. The disease-linked clones were reported to be significantly enriched in matched synovial fluid samples from ankylosing spondylitis patients. A TCR beta motif made up of several highly homologous amino acid variants appeared to be characteristic of blood from ankylosing spondylitis patients. Some TCR beta motif variants had previously been reported in synovial fluid and blood of reactive arthritis patients, which suggested common disease-initiation mechanisms.

On this clonotype: This clone's antigen is unknown. No much larger clone exists at a distance of one base, and base qualities are not known.

According to the germline V gene, CDR1 reads SGHTA and CDR2 reads FQGNSA. Its CDR3 holds 14 amino acids, cysteine through phenylalanine. Kept here is only the CDR3 DNA, which spans 42 bases and is read in frame from base 1. Compared with germline, V lacks 1 base and J lacks 7 bases; bases without a gene match: 6. The clonotype was recovered from a male donor with ankylosing spondylitis or in good health (not recorded which). The chain is assembled from TRBV7-2 and TRBJ1-2; 7 junctional bases match TRBD1. Sequences were obtained from blood, either unsorted or a sorted T cell fraction (not recorded which). The DNA sequence is as follows: TGTGCCAGCAGCTTAGATGGGAAGGGGGCTGGCTACACCTTC. Its protein product is CASSLDGKGAGYTF.